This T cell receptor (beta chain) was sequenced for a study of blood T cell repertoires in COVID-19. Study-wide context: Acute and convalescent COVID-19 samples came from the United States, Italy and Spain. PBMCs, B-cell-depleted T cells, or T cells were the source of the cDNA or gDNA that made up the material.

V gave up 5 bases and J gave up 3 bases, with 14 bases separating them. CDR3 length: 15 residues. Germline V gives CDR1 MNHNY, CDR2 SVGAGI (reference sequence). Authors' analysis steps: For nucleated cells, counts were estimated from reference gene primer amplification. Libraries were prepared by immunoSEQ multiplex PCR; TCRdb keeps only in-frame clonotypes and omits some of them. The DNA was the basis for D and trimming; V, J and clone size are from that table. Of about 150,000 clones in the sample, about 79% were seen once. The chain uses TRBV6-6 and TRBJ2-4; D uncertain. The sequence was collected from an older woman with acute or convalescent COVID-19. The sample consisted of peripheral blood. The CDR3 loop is CASSADYRDKNIQYF. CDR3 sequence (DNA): TGTGCCAGCAGTGCCGATTACAGAGACAAAAACATTCAGTACTTC.